These 5 T cell receptor beta chains were all obtained from the same sample, sequenced in a study of blood T cells in healthy people across ages. A second PCR, run for about 7 to 11 cycles, used a sample-barcoded 5' primer plus a J-beta primer mix. TCRdb re-called the 5' RACE reads with MiXCR, one entry per CDR3 protein. The top ten hold 13% of the sample, which has about a million distinct CDR3 sequences, around 46% seen once. Sequenced input: blood. All receptors derive from a man between 25 and 39 years old in good health.

The gene calls are TRBV7-6 and TRBJ1-1; D gene uncertain. CDR1 is SGHVS and CDR2 is FNYEAQ in the germline V gene. Between the trimmed V and J ends, which lost 9 bases and 2 bases, there was a span of 7 bases. The CDR3 runs 11 residues. As DNA, the CDR3 is TGTGCCAGTGGTACTAACACTGAAGCTTTCTTT. This gives the protein CASGTNTEAFF.

This clonotype was seen just once. The chain has TRBV2 and TRBJ1-2, with D tentatively TRBD1 (6 bases). V shed 7 bases and J shed 4 bases, with 13 bases lying between them. Germline V gives CDR1 SNHLY, CDR2 FYNNEI. The CDR3 is 13 amino acids. The CDR3 DNA reads TGTGCCAGCACACGACAGGAAGGCTATGGCTACACCTTC. This codes for CASTRQEGYGYTF. Combining the CDR3 with reference TRBV2 and TRBJ1-2 gives the whole variable domain EPEVTQTPSHQVTQMGQEVILRCVPISNHLYFYWYRQILGQKVEFLVSFYNNEISEKSEIFDDQFSVERPDGSNFTLKIRSTKLEDSAMYFCASTRQEGYGYTFGSGTRLTVV.

J is TRBJ2-7 and V is TRBV11-3, with 10 positions matching TRBD2. From germline, CDR1 is SGHNT and CDR2 YENEEA. The CDR3 is 14 amino acids. The trim removed 6 bases at V and 7 bases at J, leaving 9 bases unmatched. The CDR3 protein is CASSLLAGSHEQYF. Here the CDR3 DNA reads TGTGCCAGCAGTTTACTAGCGGGGTCCCATGAGCAGTACTTC.

The gene calls are TRBV4-1 and TRBJ1-2; no clear D gene. The CDR3 totals 15 residues. Germline assignment: CDR1 MGHRA and CDR2 YSYEKL. The V and J ends lost 1 base and 4 bases respectively, with 13 bases between them. The DNA for the CDR3 is TGCGCCAGCAGCCAAGTCATTGCAGGTCCCTATGGCTACACCTTC. It yields the protein CASSQVIAGPYGYTF.

The chain employs TRBV12-5 and TRBJ2-1; weak D call: TRBD2 (5 bases). V lost 2 bases and J 10 bases, leaving 6 bases between the germline ends. The germline V gene encodes CDR1 LGHNT and CDR2 FRNRAP. This CDR3 contains 11 residues. CDR3 sequence reads: CASGLTGEQFF. CDR3 DNA sequence: TGTGCTAGTGGTTTGACGGGGGAGCAGTTCTTC. Using reference TRBV12-5 and TRBJ2-1 for the parts outside the CDR3, the full variable domain is DARVTQTPRHKVTEMGQEVTMRCQPILGHNTVFWYRQTMMQGLELLAYFRNRAPLDDSGMPKDRFSAEMPDATLATLKIQPSEPRDSAVYFCASGLTGEQFFGPGTRLTVL.